This passage covers 8 T cell receptor beta chains from one sample sequenced in a study of blood T cell repertoires in COVID-19. The protocol was immunoSEQ multiplex PCR, while the TCRdb copy is restricted to in-frame clones and leaves out a portion. Among under 300,000 clones, around 83% were seen once, and the ten largest hold 3.6%. The sample comprised peripheral blood. These receptors came from a man between 18 and 29 years old with active or convalescent COVID-19.

The CDR3 is CASTLHSGSYEQFF. DNA for the CDR3: TGTGCCAGCACTCTACATAGCGGGAGCTATGAGCAGTTCTTC. The chain has TRBV2 and TRBJ2-1; 9 nucleotides align to TRBD2. Unmatched junction bases numbered 9, after V lost 7 bases and J lost 8 bases. This CDR3 has 14 amino acids. Germline V gene data show CDR1 as SNHLY and CDR2 as FYNNEI.

The genes are TRBV3-1 (or the pseudogene TRBV3-2) and TRBJ2-7, with D perhaps TRBD1 (5 bases). The CDR3 is 16 residues long. Germline V gene lookup returns CDR1 LGHDT and CDR2 YNNKEL (reference sequence). V lost 0 bases and J lost 2, with 14 bases in between. The CDR3 DNA sequence: TGTGCCAGCAGCCAAGATCAGGGCAGGGTTGCCTACGAGCAGTACTTC. This gives the protein CASSQDQGRVAYEQYF.

The chain joins TRBV5-1 to TRBJ1-3, with TRBD1 matching 7 bases. CDR1 and CDR2 from the germline V gene are SGHRS and YFSETQ. The V gene end was trimmed by 2 bases and the J gene end by 2 bases; junction bases not matched to a gene: 4. The CDR3 loop spans 15 amino acids. The CDR3, as DNA: TGCGCCAGCAGCTTAGGGGGCGCCCCTGGAAACACCATATATTTT. This encodes CASSLGGAPGNTIYF. Combining the CDR3 with reference TRBV5-1 and TRBJ1-3 gives the whole variable domain KAGVTQTPRYLIKTRGQQVTLSCSPISGHRSVSWYQQTPGQGLQFLFEYFSETQRNKGNFPGRFSGRQFSNSRSEMNVSTLELGDSALYLCASSLGGAPGNTIYFGEGSWLTVV.

This rearrangement joins TRBV11-2 to TRBJ1-6; 7 bases map to TRBD1. Germline V CDR1 and CDR2: SGHAT, FQNNGV. J gave up 1 base and V 5 bases, and 8 bases lay outside the gene matches. The CDR3 sequence is 17 residues long. The CDR3 is CASSITQGVSYNSPLHF. In DNA, the CDR3 is TGTGCCAGCAGCATTACCCAGGGGGTATCCTATAATTCACCCCTCCACTTT.

The gene calls are TRBV10-3 and TRBJ1-1, with 8 bases identical to TRBD1. Germline V gene lookup returns CDR1 ENHRY and CDR2 SYGVKD. This CDR3 has 14 amino acids. The junction had 5 bases not matched to a gene; V was cut back by 7 bases and J by 1 base. The CDR3 loop is CAINTGGRNTEAFF. DNA for the CDR3: TGTGCCATCAATACAGGGGGTAGGAACACTGAAGCTTTCTTT.

This rearrangement joins TRBV2 to TRBJ1-5; 9 nucleotides agree with TRBD1. CDR1 and CDR2 from the germline V gene are SNHLY and FYNNEI. The CDR3 length is 23 residues. V shed 6 bases and J 1 base; nucleotides not matched to a gene: 28. Here the CDR3 DNA reads TGTGCCAGCAGCCATATCAGGGGTGTGGGGGACAGGGCGGTCTTGGACAGCAATCAGCCCCAGCATTTT. Translated: CASSHIRGVGDRAVLDSNQPQHF. Looking up the rest from reference TRBV2 and TRBJ1-5 gives the full variable domain: EPEVTQTPSHQVTQMGQEVILRCVPISNHLYFYWYRQILGQKVEFLVSFYNNEISEKSEIFDDQFSVERPDGSNFTLKIRSTKLEDSAMYFCASSHIRGVGDRAVLDSNQPQHFGDGTRLSIL.

The chain has TRBV28 and TRBJ2-2, with 9 bases fitting TRBD2. This CDR3 comprises 15 residues. Germline V gene data show CDR1 as MDHEN and CDR2 as SYDVKM. Trimming at V came to 6 bases and at J to 5 bases, leaving 7 bases not matched to a gene. The CDR3 here is CASRERLAGTGELFF. CDR3 nucleotides: TGTGCCAGCAGGGAAAGGCTAGCGGGGACCGGGGAGCTGTTTTTT.

This rearrangement joins TRBV27 to TRBJ1-1; 9 bases map to TRBD1. The CDR3 is 14 residues long. CDR1 and CDR2 from the germline V gene are MNHEY and SMNVEV (reference sequence). V shed 5 bases, J shed 1 base, and the junction held 2 bases outside the gene matches. This CDR3 is CASSLDRGNTEAFF. The CDR3 nucleotides are TGTGCCAGCAGTCTGGACAGGGGGAACACTGAAGCTTTCTTT.